This T cell receptor (beta chain) originates from a study of chemoradiotherapy in HPV16-positive cancers. On the study more broadly: Functional T-cell assays on a couple of HPV16-positive patients' cells defined candidate HPV-specific clones and common TCR motifs.

The CDR3 has 15 amino acids. The J segment lost 2 bases and the V segment lost 2 bases, leaving 3 bases of the junction unmatched. Germline CDR1 MNHEY, CDR2 SVGAGI. Over chemoradiotherapy, repertoires were sampled more than once. General study findings and limits: Functional assays defining HPV-specific T cells used only two HPV16-positive patients. Non-HPV-specific T cells did not expand in tumors during treatment, whereas candidate HPV-specific clones and E7-related motifs did.

Generated by immunoSEQ multiplex PCR, the TCRdb table keeps only in-frame clones and is missing some. The table shows under 70,000 clones, with 90% occurring only once. Details on this clone: Antigen unknown.

The sequence was collected from a human donor with HPV-associated anogenital cancer. The chain combines TRBV6-5 with TRBJ1-5, with TRBD1 matching over 7 bases. This sample comprised blood, obtained from a patient who underwent chemoradiotherapy. The CDR3 loop reads CASSYRGGGNQPQHF. CDR3 in DNA: TGTGCCAGCAGTTACCGAGGGGGCGGCAATCAGCCCCAGCATTTT.